This T cell receptor (beta chain) was recorded in a study of cytomegalovirus exposure and HLA in healthy donors (dated by TCRdb to 2017 to 2019). General notes on the study: An earlier analysis of roughly 630 of the donors reported about 250 Gb of sequence data and more than 90 million unique TCR beta sequences from 150 million to 200 million T cells. The aim of the study was to test whether cataloging public T cell receptors could identify signatures of past pathogen exposure. The study combined high-throughput TCR immunosequencing, statistical association of individual TCRs with disease status, and machine learning to predict cytomegalovirus infection status. The number of donors typed differed by locus, with roughly 629-640 for A, B, C, DRB1 and DQB1, 522 for DQA1, some 570 for DPA1, and approximately 470 for DPB1. An earlier analysis of some 500 of the donors applied high-throughput TCR beta sequencing to assess whether each TCR beta V gene segment acted as functional or pseudogenic. HLA typing covered class I and class II loci at four-digit resolution. Of the 300 to 450 genotyped donors, 75% to 85% were placed in the genetic ancestry cluster associated with self-reported Caucasian donors. Along with the roughly 700-subject first cohort, a separate validation cohort of over 90 different subjects was used. Rather than using new phenotypic data, the later analysis identified candidate immune exposures from TCR beta sequences and from how often those sequences occurred across donors. A later genetic analysis took genome-wide SNP genotypes for about three fifths of the roughly 700 donors and used that subset as a discovery cohort. Because of strong linkage in the cohort, a few DR-DQ haplotypes were treated as single units for association and clustering. Among roughly 370 genotyped donors of the cohort, an average of approximately 240,000 unique TCR beta nucleotide sequences were sequenced per donor, 15% to 20% of them non-productive. A later analysis re-analyzed previously published TCR beta repertoires from 650 to 800 donors and added high-resolution HLA genotyping to study TCR occurrence patterns. Every repertoire in the discovery cohort had been generated on one and the same sequencing platform. Alongside the repertoire data, information on donor age, sex, ethnicity and CMV serostatus was compiled. The study profiled the T cell repertoires of more than 500 subjects by immunosequencing and related them to cytomegalovirus serostatus. Approximately 300 gigabases of sequencing data and roughly 90 million unique TCR sequences were included in an early release covering roughly 700 HLA-typed donors. Here is what the overall study found, with its caveats: While some public TCRs were present in many individuals, most TCR sequences turned up only very rarely across donors. Strong co-occurrence of HLA alleles, especially DR and DQ, made assigning TCR associations to individual alleles difficult. For the cohort, immune exposure information was limited to CMV serostatus. A further reported finding was that TCR beta sequences accurately predicted the HLA-A and HLA-B alleles for most subjects in the first cohort. Correlated functional status among segregating V segments might be attributable to linkage disequilibrium, but an unknown experimental factor could not be ruled out. In a later analysis, HLA-associated TCR beta chains showed more clonal expansion and lower generation probabilities than non-associated chains that were equally common. An earlier analysis of 450 to 750 of the donors showed that most TCR beta V segments appeared in productive rearrangements either about 90% or about 30% of the time, which broadly matched IMGT annotations. Over 15 rarely observed V segments, including chromosome 9 orphons, were excluded from the earlier analysis of about 600 of the donors because counts were too low. According to a later analysis, most CMV-associated TCR beta chains appeared to be HLA-restricted, and the HLA associations seemed to be driven largely by CMV exposure. Cytomegalovirus status was reported to be diagnosed by the classifier with high specificity and sensitivity in both the original and validation cohorts. A cluster of highly shared sequence variants was judged likely to be a technical artifact of the sequencing pipeline. Three of the identified cytomegalovirus-associated TCR beta chains were confirmed in vitro to be specific for cytomegalovirus antigens. According to the authors, the approach could potentially be generalized to other disease states and immunological phenotypes. Because the 87-base-pair reads could not distinguish some IMGT-functional V segments, including TRBV6-2 and TRBV6-3, those segments were excluded. The study gave a list of 150 to 200 TCR beta chains associated with cytomegalovirus. A later analysis reported that several top co-occurrence clusters appeared linked to parvovirus B19, influenza, CMV and Epstein-Barr virus. Sequencing depth was assumed to be roughly uniform across donors in the presence/absence analyses, though that assumption may not hold. Only TCR beta chains were sequenced in this cohort, and the absence of alpha or paired-chain data limited detectable features. According to a later genetic analysis, donors in an Asian-associated ancestry cluster had fewer N-insertions in productive TCRs than the approximately 710-donor mean. A later analysis found that TCR association rates varied across HLA loci, with DRB1 alleles showing the most associated TCRs and HLA-C alleles the fewest. At a false discovery rate of 0.05, a later analysis linked around 15,000 TCR beta sequences to specific HLA alleles. A later genetic analysis associated a missense DCLRE1C variant with V-gene and J-gene trimming of TCR beta chains, and an independent cohort replicated the association. Because HLA typing was missing for some donors at each locus, association tests included only the typed subset.

Receptors were amplified or captured by the immunoSEQ multiplex PCR assay. The multiplex PCR relied on a mix of 60 forward primers for TCR Vbeta segments and 13 reverse primers for TCR Jbeta segments. The CDR3 region of rearranged TCR beta genes was amplified from genomic DNA with a multiplex PCR assay. The Illumina HiSeq System was used to sequence the amplified TCR beta libraries as 87-base-pair reads. On the study's bioinformatics: In a later analysis, some 80 million unique TCR beta chains were counted across the 500 to 700 repertoires, and around 10 million of these chains were shared by at least two donors. Raw reads were error-corrected and collapsed into unique sequences with a nearest-neighbor algorithm that merged closely related sequences to remove PCR and sequencing errors. To assign V, D and J gene segments, CDR3 sequences were aligned to IMGT reference sequences. For a sequence to be retained, a match of at least six nucleotides to both a V gene segment and a J gene segment was required. A rearrangement was called productive if the CDR3 had no stop codons and remained in frame with V and J, and every other rearrangement was called non-productive. CDR3 was defined by IMGT convention, running from the second conserved V-encoded cysteine to the conserved J-encoded phenylalanine. The earlier analysis of about 610 of the donors excluded any sequence lacking an unambiguous match to a single V gene segment. An earlier analysis of 587 of the donors called V segments functional above 56.7% productive rearrangements and segregating when the between-donor standard deviation exceeded 5%. A statistical classification framework was built to diagnose cytomegalovirus status from the catalog of TCR beta chain sequences. A later analysis assigned V and J genes by comparing TCR nucleotide sequences with IMGT/GENE-DB human TR gene sequences. A later analysis assigned CDR3 sequences and most-parsimonious VDJ recombination scenarios with the TCRdist pipeline. In a later analysis, each TCR beta chain was defined by its CDR3 amino acid sequence together with its V-gene family, and reads lacking a unique V-gene family were excluded. To address suspected cross-contamination and a sequencing artifact, a later analysis removed around 590 highly shared, low-generation-probability nucleotide sequences. In a later analysis, a clonal expansion index for each public chain was calculated from normalized within-repertoire ranks of inferred template counts. In a later analysis, generation probabilities were computed with a VDJ recombination model fitted to out-of-frame rearrangements, and the resulting probabilities were checked against IGoR. Hypergeometric tests were used in a later analysis to score TCR-TCR, TCR-HLA and TCR-CMV co-occurrence, with a repertoire-size bias correction applied to the TCR pairs. A later analysis estimated false discovery rates by permuting HLA or CMV assignments 20 times. A later analysis grouped co-occurring TCRs with DBSCAN, adding TCRdist sequence similarity when clustering within HLA-allele-positive subsets. Repertoires with fewer than 30,000 or more than 120,000 public chains, plus five repertoires with anomalous nucleotide sharing, were excluded from co-occurrence clustering. As stored in TCRdb, this immuneACCESS dataset retains in-frame rearrangements with V and J assigned. A fraction of the clones does not appear; measured against another copy, unresolved V genes explain less than half of the discrepancy, and the remainder lacks a known reason. For V, J and clone size, that table is used; D and trimming come from the DNA. In this sample the table shows around 150,000 clones, less than 85% of which occur a single time. The biggest ten clones account for under 1.5% of the sample.

The cohort was made up of approximately 700 healthy bone marrow donors. All cohort members were sampled while nominally healthy, although unrecorded immune exposures were likely present. The donor was CMV seronegative and belonged to the group of 350 to 400 seronegative cohort members. Every donor gave a peripheral blood sample, and the peripheral blood mononuclear cells from that sample were used for TCR beta sequencing. Genomic DNA extraction from the blood cell samples was performed with the Qiagen DNeasy Blood Extraction Kit. CDR1 and CDR2 were assigned from the germline V gene as SQVTM and ANQGSEA. V gives up 4 bases and J gives up 4 bases, and the segment between their germline ends measures 11 bases. Taken from cysteine to phenylalanine, the CDR3 has 14 residues. Solely the CDR3 DNA is kept, with 42 bases framed from the first base. As for this clone: Its antigen specificity is not known. Per-base quality was not reported, and no clone a single base away is much larger than it.

The V and J segments used are TRBV29-1 and TRBJ1-6, and the D gene may be TRBD1, 6 bases matching. This TCR derives from a man between 60 and 75 years old in good health and CMV-seronegative. Sequenced input: PBMCs. The CDR3 protein: CSVATGNYNSPLHF. The DNA is as follows: TGCAGCGTTGCAACAGGGAATTATAATTCACCCCTCCACTTT.